The table lists the clone carrying this TCR beta chain with a count of one. Its target is unknown. The data were taken from a study of graft-versus-host responses after intestinal transplantation. Study summary: Recipients had transplants, and these were multivisceral, liver-intestinal, or isolated intestinal. Regarding the study as a whole: GvH clones turned up in recipient marrow; some had shown up first in ileum or blood.

Data came from immunoSEQ multiplex PCR; TCRdb stores just in-frame clones and leaves some out. This sample carries roughly 40,000 clones, about 90% of them seen once, and the ten largest clones take 2% to 2.5%. Trimming removed 5 bases from V and 5 bases from J; junction bases left unmatched: 4. Germline V lookup: CDR1 MNHEY, CDR2 SVGAGI. This CDR3 has 14 residues. V and J are TRBV6-5 and TRBJ1-5; 9 bases agree with TRBD1. The sequenced sample was PBMCs, obtained roughly 300 days after intestinal transplant. The TCR comes from a human patient who received an intestinal transplant, so some T cells may come from the graft donor. This CDR3 reads CASSAGTGYQPQHF. In nucleotides, the CDR3 is TGTGCCAGCAGTGCCGGGACAGGGTATCAGCCCCAGCATTTT.